The 2 T cell receptor beta chains below all came from one sample that was sequenced in a study of T cells in Graves' hyperthyroidism and ophthalmopathy. RNA transcripts provided the source from which TCR beta CDR3 regions were amplified. TCR CDR3 regions were first amplified by RT-PCR with HTBI primers. MiXCR, run by TCRdb on the multiplex PCR reads, gives a single entry per CDR3 protein. The sample yields fewer than 400,000 distinct CDR3 sequences, roughly 25% seen once. The sample taken for sequencing was blood. The source is a man in his fifties or sixties with Graves' hyperthyroidism.

The chain has TRBV12-5 and TRBJ2-3; 9 positions agree with TRBD1. CDR1 and CDR2 (germline): LGHNT, FRNRAP. V trimming: 5 bases; J trimming: 5 bases; junction bases outside the gene matches: 5. This CDR3 is built from 14 residues. The CDR3 bases are TGTGCTAGTGGTCGACAGGGGGGCGGAGATACGCAGTATTTT. Protein: CASGRQGGGDTQYF.

V usage is TRBV11-2 and J usage is TRBJ2-2, with 8 positions matching TRBD2. The CDR3 runs 16 residues. Trimming removed 5 bases from V and 7 bases from J; junction bases left unmatched: 12. CDR1 is SGHAT, CDR2 FQNNGV, per germline. CDR3 DNA: TGTGCCAGCAGCCAAGTGTCGGGACTAGGCGGCGGGGAGCTGTTTTTT. Protein product: CASSQVSGLGGGELFF.